The 3 T cell receptor beta chains listed next were all sequenced from one sample in a study of PD-L1 blockade in urothelial cancer. The time point is: pretreatment peripheral blood. Here immunoSEQ multiplex PCR was the method, and the copy in TCRdb shows in-frame clones only, minus some. The repertoire holds around 43,000 clones, approximately 90% seen once, with 20% to 25% in the top ten. Specimen: PBMCs, collected around atezolizumab (anti-PD-L1) treatment. Receptors were obtained from a donor over 35 with urothelial cancer.

The chain couples TRBV7-2 to TRBJ2-2, with D possibly matching TRBD2 (6 bases). This CDR3 is 16 amino acids long. The germline CDR1 and CDR2 sequences are SGHTA and FQGNSA. V lost 5 bases and J 4 bases, leaving 17 bases between the germline ends. The DNA for the CDR3 is TGTGCCAGCAGCCCCCCCGGGGCGGAGGGCACCGGGGAGCTGTTTTTT. Translation: CASSPPGAEGTGELFF.

The chain employs TRBV10-3 and TRBJ1-2; D ambiguous. The CDR3 runs to 13 residues. The V gene lost 3 bases and the J gene lost 6 bases, with 11 bases spanning the gap. The germline CDR1 and CDR2 sequences are ENHRY and SYGVKD. CDR3 amino acids: CAISDVNSNGYTF. The CDR3 DNA reads TGTGCCATCAGTGATGTTAATAGCAATGGCTACACCTTC.

The V gene is TRBV25-1, the J gene TRBJ2-3; a weak D match, TRBD2 (6 bases). V lost 7 bases to trimming and J lost 4 bases, with 12 bases between them. This CDR3 spans 13 amino acids. The germline CDR1 and CDR2 sequences are MGHDK and SYGVNS. The CDR3 sequence: CASTQGGADTQYF. The CDR3 DNA is TGTGCCAGCACCCAAGGCGGGGCAGATACGCAGTATTTT.